These T cell receptor beta chains were read from a single sample in a study of T cell changes during pregnancy in multiple sclerosis. Repertoires were generated with immunoSEQ multiplex PCR, while TCRdb's copy carries only in-frame clones and drops some. The sample lists around 130,000 clones, roughly 96% occurring once. Specimen: peripheral blood, collected after pregnancy. Every receptor here comes from a female donor with multiple sclerosis, enrolled in a pregnancy study. Both conserved end residues are part of each CDR3. The listing skips clone size in some rows; elsewhere it reads once, few, many or a size class.

.	TRBV11-2	CASSASGVNYGYTF
once	TRBV6-5	CASSLAGNEQFF
.	TRBV4-2	CASSQDGRGEGAFF
.	TRBV5-5	CASSHREGYYEQYF
once	TRBV9	CASSVNKEGRAYEQYF
.	TRBV6-5	CASSYSVGLSYNEQFF
few	TRBV5-1	CASSSTLGTGGYEQYF
.	TRBV21-1	CASSTTPKVGQGADTQYF
.	TRBV2	CASSEIGMLTQGEQYF
.	TRBV6-5	CASRFSGSSSEQYF
once	TRBV2	CASSEAGPQPQHF
.	TRBV7-2	CASSLDPRNWDEQFF
.	TRBV7-8	CASSLGPGQGALAQHF
.	TRBV9	CASSVGTARTDTQYF
.	TRBV19	CASSPTGDEQFF
.	TRBV2	CASSGQLISTDTQYF
.	TRBV6-5	CASRSDRNSNQPQHF
.	TRBV6-1	CASSDPNSGTGTSTDTQYF
.	TRBV7-9	CASSFPRKTGTGTYEQYF
once	TRBV18	CASSPLPKLVQETQYF
.	TRBV6-5	CASSYGWSTEAFF
.	TRBV13	CASSLAGVGANVLTF
.	TRBV4-1	CASSQDPGQGIQPQHF
.	TRBV5-1	CASSLAPAGVNTEAFF
.	TRBV10-3	CAIRGGRDEQYF
.	TRBV2	CASRPGQQVTDTQYF
.	TRBV28	CASSSAGWQPQHF
.	TRBV15	CATTNGGEQFF
.	TRBV2	CASSEAQAGPQHF
.	TRBV2	CAKRGDSYGYTF
.	TRBV19	CASSIARGMNTEAFF
.	TRBV4-2	CASSQARGLNEQFF
.	TRBV19	CASSSDRGAEQFF
.	TRBV19	CASSITEYTNEKLFF
.	TRBV7-9	CASSSKTGVKTQYF
.	TRBV30	CAWSKGGIDEQFF
.	TRBV11-3	CASSHIGGRSTDTQYF
.	TRBV27	CASSLSQIPGQADSYEQYF
.	TRBV6-5	CASSRLNTEAFF
.	TRBV11-3	CASSISGTANEQYF
.	TRBV27	CASTREGSGIYEQYF
.	TRBV28	CASSFPGNTFYEQYF
.	TRBV5-1	CASSSGLAGEGDTQYF
.	TRBV2	CASRGRETQYF
.	TRBV25-1	CASSELAGVGETQYF
.	TRBV11-2	CASSLGLGLAGANTGELFF
.	TRBV4-1	CASSHPWGGWPSDTGELFF
.	TRBV5-8	CAITSGRAQGYNEQFF
.	TRBV30	CAWSATHGSYEQYF
once	TRBV13	CASSRGRQGGQPQHF
.	TRBV5-8	CASSLPDRSNEQYF
.	TRBV15	CATSRDRKLGGEQYF
.	TRBV5-4	CASSLAERETGSYNEQFF
.	TRBV5-8	CASSGKTGYTEAFF
.	TRBV20-1	CSATSGYEQYF
.	TRBV7-8	CASSGRLAGRTDTQYF
.	TRBV5-8	CASSLGDRGNQPQHF
.	TRBV7-3	CASSLLGNTEAFF
.	TRBV28	CASTLRLAGVYEQYF